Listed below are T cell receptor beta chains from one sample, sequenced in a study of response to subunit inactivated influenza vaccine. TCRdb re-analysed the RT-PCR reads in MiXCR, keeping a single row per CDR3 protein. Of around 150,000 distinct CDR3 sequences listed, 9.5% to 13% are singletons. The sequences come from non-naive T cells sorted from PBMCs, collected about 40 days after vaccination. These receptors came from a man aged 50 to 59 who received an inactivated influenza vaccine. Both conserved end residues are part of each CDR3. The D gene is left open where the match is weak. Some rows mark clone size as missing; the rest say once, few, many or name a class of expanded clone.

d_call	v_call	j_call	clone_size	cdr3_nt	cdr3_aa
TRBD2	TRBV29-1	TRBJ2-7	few	TGCAGCGTTGTCGCGGGAGGGTACTACGAGCAGTACTTC	CSVVAGGYYEQYF
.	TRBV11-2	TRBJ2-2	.	TGTGCCAGCAGCTTAGAAAGGGCCACCGGGGAGCTGTTTTTT	CASSLERATGELFF
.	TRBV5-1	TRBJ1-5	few	TGCGCCAGCAGCTTGACGTCGGGCAATCAGCCCCAGCATTTT	CASSLTSGNQPQHF
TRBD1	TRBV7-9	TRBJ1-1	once	TGTGCCAGCAGGGGTAGCCTGAAACAGGGGGCGAACACTGAAGCTTTCTTT	CASRGSLKQGANTEAFF
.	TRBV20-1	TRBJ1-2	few	TGCAGTGCTAGAGGGGGGGGAATCCCGATTACACCAGTCAACTATGGCTACACCTTC	CSARGGGIPITPVNYGYTF
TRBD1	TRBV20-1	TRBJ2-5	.	TGCAGTGCTAGAGATCGGCAGGGGGCCCAAGAGACCCAGTACTTC	CSARDRQGAQETQYF
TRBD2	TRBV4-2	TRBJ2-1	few	TGTGCCAGCAGGGAGGGACTAGGGCGGGGGGATGAGCAGTTCTTC	CASREGLGRGDEQFF
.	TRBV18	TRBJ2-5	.	TGTGCCAGCTCACCAAGGACAGCCCAAGAGACCCAGTACTTC	CASSPRTAQETQYF
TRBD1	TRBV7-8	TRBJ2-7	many	TGTGCCAGCAGCTTAGGATGGGGGGGGACAGGGATCTACGAGCAGTACTTC	CASSLGWGGTGIYEQYF
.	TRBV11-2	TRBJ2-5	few	TGTGCCAGCAGCTTAGTGTATCATGGTAGCCGACAAGAGACCCAGTACTTC	CASSLVYHGSRQETQYF
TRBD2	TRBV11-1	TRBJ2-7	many	TGTGCCAGCAGCTTAGGGGTTTCGGGACTACGTACGACCTACGAGCAGTACTTC	CASSLGVSGLRTTYEQYF
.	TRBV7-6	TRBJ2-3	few	TGTGCCAGCAGCCTGACTGAACGCGGCACAGATACGCAGTATTTT	CASSLTERGTDTQYF
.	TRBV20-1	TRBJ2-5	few	TGCAGTGCTAACCGACAGCAAGAGACCCAGTACTTC	CSANRQQETQYF
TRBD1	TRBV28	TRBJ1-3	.	TGTGCCAGCAAAACAGGGGAGGCTGGAAACACCATATATTTT	CASKTGEAGNTIYF
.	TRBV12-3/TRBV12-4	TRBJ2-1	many	TGTGCCAGCAGTTTTTCCGGGAGTGGCGATGAGCAGTTCTTC	CASSFSGSGDEQFF
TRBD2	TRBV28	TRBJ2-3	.	TGTGCCAGCAGTTTGGCCCTATTACTAGCGGGGGGGCCAGATACGCAGTATTTT	CASSLALLLAGGPDTQYF
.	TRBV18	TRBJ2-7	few	TGTGCCAGCTCCGGGACGCAATTATCCTACGAGCAGTACTTC	CASSGTQLSYEQYF
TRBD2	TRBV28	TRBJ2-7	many	TGTGCCAGCAGTTTAAAAGCGGGAGTCGGAACCTACGAGCAGTACTTC	CASSLKAGVGTYEQYF
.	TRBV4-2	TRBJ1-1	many	TGTGCCAGCAGCCAAGCCGCCCTACAGAACACTGAAGCTTTCTTT	CASSQAALQNTEAFF
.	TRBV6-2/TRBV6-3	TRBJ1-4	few	TGTGCCAGCAGTGACTGGTGGTCAACTAATGAAAAACTGTTTTTT	CASSDWWSTNEKLFF
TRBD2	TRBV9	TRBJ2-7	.	TGTGCCAGCAGCGTAGGTGGAGCGGGAGAGGACGAGCAGTACTTC	CASSVGGAGEDEQYF
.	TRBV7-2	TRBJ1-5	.	TGTGCCAGCAGCTTATACTCAGGGAGCAATCAGCCCCAGCATTTT	CASSLYSGSNQPQHF
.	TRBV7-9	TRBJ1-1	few	TGTGCCAGCAGCCGGACTCAGGGCATCACTGAAGCTTTCTTT	CASSRTQGITEAFF
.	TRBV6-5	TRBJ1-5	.	TGTGCCAGCAGTTACCAGACCGGGACTAGAGGTCAGCCCCAGCATTTT	CASSYQTGTRGQPQHF
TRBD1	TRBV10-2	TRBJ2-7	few	TGCGCCAGCAGGAGACAGGGTCCCACCTACGAGCAGTACTTC	CASRRQGPTYEQYF
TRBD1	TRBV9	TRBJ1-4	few	TGTGCCAGCAGCGGAGGACAGGGAGGGAATGAAAAACTGTTTTTT	CASSGGQGGNEKLFF
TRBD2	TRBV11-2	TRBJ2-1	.	TGTGCCAGCTCTCCCAGGGGACTAGGGCCGGGATCCTACAATGAGCAGTTCTTC	CASSPRGLGPGSYNEQFF
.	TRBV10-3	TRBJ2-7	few	TGTGCCATCAGTGACAGGGTTTACGAGCAGTACTTC	CAISDRVYEQYF
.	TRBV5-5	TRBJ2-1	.	TGTGCCAGCAGCTTAATGCCAGGCTACAATGAGCAGTTCTTC	CASSLMPGYNEQFF
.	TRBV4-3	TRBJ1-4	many	TGCGCCAGCAGCCAAGAGGCGGCGCTTAATGAAAAACTGTTTTTT	CASSQEAALNEKLFF
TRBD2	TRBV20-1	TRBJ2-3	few	TGCAGCACCACCCGAGGGGTAGCGGGAGGGACAGATACGCAGTATTTT	CSTTRGVAGGTDTQYF
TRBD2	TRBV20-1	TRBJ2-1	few	TGCAGTGCTTACTCCGGACTAGCGGGGGGGACTGAGCAGTTCTTC	CSAYSGLAGGTEQFF